The rows below give T cell receptor beta chains drawn from one sample of a study of cytomegalovirus exposure and HLA in healthy donors. Sequencing used immunoSEQ multiplex PCR; TCRdb keeps in-frame clones, though not all of them. The sample consists of 50,000 or so clones, roughly 94% of them appearing once. The specimen was PBMCs. These receptors originate from a woman in her late teens or twenties in good health and CMV-seropositive. The CDR3 runs from the conserved cysteine through the conserved F or W. Fields, in order: J gene, V gene, D gene, clone size, CDR3 DNA, CDR3 protein. D genes are given only for firm matches. Some rows have no size entry. The others give once, few or many, or a class for an expanded clone.

TRBJ2-7 TRBV23-1 - - TGCGCCAGCAGCCCGCGGGATACGACCTGGCGTCGCTACGAGCAGTACTTC CASSPRDTTWRRYEQYF
TRBJ1-3 TRBV7-9 - - TGTGCCAGCAGCCCCCCGACAGACTCTGGAAACACCATATATTTT CASSPPTDSGNTIYF
TRBJ1-1 TRBV11-2 TRBD1 - TGTGCCAGCAGCGGGACAGCAATTGAAGCTTTCTTT CASSGTAIEAFF
TRBJ2-7 TRBV19 - - TGTGCCAGTAGTATTAGGGCAGGGGCGGCCGAGCAGTACTTC CASSIRAGAAEQYF
TRBJ2-7 TRBV6-1 TRBD1 - TGTGCCAGCAGTCGGACAGGGGGCGGAGATTACGAGCAGTACTTC CASSRTGGGDYEQYF
TRBJ2-7 TRBV5-1 - - TGCGCCAGCAGCTTGGGGACAGTACTTACCCACGAGCAGTACTTC CASSLGTVLTHEQYF
TRBJ2-5 TRBV6-5 - - TGTGCCAGCAGTTACCGGGGGGGACAGGGCGGGGAGACCCAGTACTTC CASSYRGGQGGETQYF
TRBJ2-2 TRBV5-1 TRBD1 - TGCGCCAGCAGCAGGGGACAGACCACCGGGGAGCTGTTTTTT CASSRGQTTGELFF
TRBJ2-3 TRBV27 - - TGTGCCAGCAGTTTGGGGCTAGCGATTAGCACAGATACGCAGTATTTT CASSLGLAISTDTQYF
TRBJ1-3 TRBV10-3 - - TGTGCCATCAGGTCGGACACTGGAAACACCATATATTTT CAIRSDTGNTIYF
TRBJ2-7 TRBV6-1 TRBD1 - TGTGCCAGCATCAACAGGGGCTACGAGCAGTACTTC CASINRGYEQYF
TRBJ2-2 TRBV6-5 TRBD1 - TGTGCCAGCAGTTATTGGACAGGGTGCACCGGGGAGCTGTTTTTT CASSYWTGCTGELFF
TRBJ2-5 TRBV9 - - TGTGCCAGCAGCGCGTCGGACAGCAAAGAGACCCAGTACTTC CASSASDSKETQYF
TRBJ1-1 TRBV7-9 - - TGTGCCAGCAGCGGTTCACAGGGTTTGGTCACTGAAGCTTTCTTT CASSGSQGLVTEAFF
TRBJ1-1 TRBV28 - - TGTGCCAGCAGCCGGGACACCCAAAACACTGAAGCTTTCTTT CASSRDTQNTEAFF
TRBJ2-1 TRBV6-5 TRBD1 - TGTGCCAGCAGTTCACGACAGGGGGTAAACAATGAGCAGTTCTTC CASSSRQGVNNEQFF
TRBJ1-4 TRBV5-4 TRBD1 many TGTGCCAGCAGCAATACAGGGGTTGGGGAAAAACTGTTTTTT CASSNTGVGEKLFF
TRBJ1-1 TRBV19 TRBD1 - TGTGCCAGTAGATTGGGACAGGGTTACACTGAAGCTTTCTTT CASRLGQGYTEAFF
TRBJ2-1 TRBV7-9 TRBD2 - TGTGCCAGCAGTACCCGACTAGCGGGATACAATGAGCAGTTCTTC CASSTRLAGYNEQFF
TRBJ2-1 TRBV7-2 TRBD2 once TGTGCCAGCAGCCCCGGGGGGAGAGTTTTCTACAATGAGCAGTTCTTC CASSPGGRVFYNEQFF
TRBJ2-3 TRBV27 - - TGTGCCAGCAGTCAGAGACAGTCCCCTAGCACAGATACGCAGTATTTT CASSQRQSPSTDTQYF
TRBJ2-1 TRBV30 TRBD1 - TGTGCCTGGAGAGCCTGGACAGGGACTTACAATGAGCAGTTCTTC CAWRAWTGTYNEQFF
TRBJ1-6 TRBV27 TRBD1 - TGTGCCAGCAGTTTAAGAAAAGGGACAGGGGCCAATTCACCCCTCCACTTT CASSLRKGTGANSPLHF
TRBJ2-7 TRBV2 - - TGTGCCAGCATTAGCGGACTATCCTACGAGCAGTACTTC CASISGLSYEQYF
TRBJ2-5 TRBV5-5 - - TGTGCCAGCAGCCCCGTCGGGGTAGGGGAGACCCAGTACTTC CASSPVGVGETQYF